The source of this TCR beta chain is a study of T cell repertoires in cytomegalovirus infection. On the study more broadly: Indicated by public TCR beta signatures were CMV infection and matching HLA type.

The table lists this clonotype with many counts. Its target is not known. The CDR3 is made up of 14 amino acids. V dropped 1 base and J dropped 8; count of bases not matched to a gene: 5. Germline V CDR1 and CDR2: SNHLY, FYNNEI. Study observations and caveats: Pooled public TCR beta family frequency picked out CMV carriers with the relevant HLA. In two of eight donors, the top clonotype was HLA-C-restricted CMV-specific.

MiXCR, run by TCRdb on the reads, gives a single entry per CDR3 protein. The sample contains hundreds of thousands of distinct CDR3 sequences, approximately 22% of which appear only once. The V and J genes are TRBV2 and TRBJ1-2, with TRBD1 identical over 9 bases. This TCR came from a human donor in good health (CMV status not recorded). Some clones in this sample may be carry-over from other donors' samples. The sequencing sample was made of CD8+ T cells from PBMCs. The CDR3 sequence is CASSEDRGLDGYTF. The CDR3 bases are TGTGCCAGCAGTGAAGACAGGGGGCTGGACGGCTACACCTTC.